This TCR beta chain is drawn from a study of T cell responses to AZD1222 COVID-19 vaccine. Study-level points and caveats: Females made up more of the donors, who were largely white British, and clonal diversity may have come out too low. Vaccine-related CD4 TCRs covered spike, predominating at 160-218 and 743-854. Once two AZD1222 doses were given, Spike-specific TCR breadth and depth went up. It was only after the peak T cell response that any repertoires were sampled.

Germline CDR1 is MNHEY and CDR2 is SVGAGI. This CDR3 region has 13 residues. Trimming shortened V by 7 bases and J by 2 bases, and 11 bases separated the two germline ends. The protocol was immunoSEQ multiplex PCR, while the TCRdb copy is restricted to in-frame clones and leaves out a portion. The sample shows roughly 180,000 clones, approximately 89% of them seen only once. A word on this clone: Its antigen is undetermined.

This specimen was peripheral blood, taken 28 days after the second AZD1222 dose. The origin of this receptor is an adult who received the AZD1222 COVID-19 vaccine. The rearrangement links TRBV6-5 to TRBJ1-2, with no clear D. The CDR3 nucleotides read TGTGCCAGCACCGCCAGAGGAAACTATGGCTACACCTTC. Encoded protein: CASTARGNYGYTF.